The 2 T cell receptor beta chains below were found in one sample sequenced in a study of tumor-infiltrating lymphocytes in primary liver carcinoma. Germline DNA was also extracted, with blood RNA taken from unsorted whole blood. Starting from roughly 540 ng of total RNA, TCR beta cDNA was produced with a primer in the constant region. Three nested multiplex PCR rounds, a slightly modified ARM-PCR method, built the TCR beta libraries. Investigators reported that the first two PCR rounds, at around 11 cycles each, used TRBV1-TRBV30 forward primers with a C-beta reverse primer. TCRdb re-analysed the multiplex PCR reads in MiXCR, keeping a single row per CDR3 protein. The sample records about 210,000 distinct CDR3 sequences, less than 75% being singletons. Sequencing was performed on peripheral blood. The source of these receptors is a woman aged 60-75 years with primary liver carcinoma and hepatitis B virus infection.

Concerning this clonotype: At one boundary the junction diverges from the germline segment, which might be a read error. The J gene is TRBJ2-7, the V gene TRBV6-1; 8 bases fit TRBD1. The CDR3 extends over 16 amino acids. The V gene's germline CDR1 is MNHNS and CDR2 SASEGT. This CDR3 reads CVSSDAPGQVSYEQYF. CDR3 nucleotides: TGTGTCAGCAGTGATGCACCGGGACAGGTCTCCTACGAGCAGTATTTC.

With respect to this clonotype: A much more abundant neighbour one base away suggests this may be a read error. This chain connects TRBV6-6 to TRBJ2-7, with 8 bases matching TRBD2. Germline CDR1 and CDR2: MNHNY and SVGAGI (reference sequence). CDR3 size: 14 residues. The junction had 10 bases not matched to a gene; V was cut back by 8 bases and J by 4 bases. This CDR3 reads CASARGGGPYEQYF. The CDR3 DNA sequence: TGTGCCAGCGCCCGGGGGGGAGGGCCTTACGAGCAGTACTTC.